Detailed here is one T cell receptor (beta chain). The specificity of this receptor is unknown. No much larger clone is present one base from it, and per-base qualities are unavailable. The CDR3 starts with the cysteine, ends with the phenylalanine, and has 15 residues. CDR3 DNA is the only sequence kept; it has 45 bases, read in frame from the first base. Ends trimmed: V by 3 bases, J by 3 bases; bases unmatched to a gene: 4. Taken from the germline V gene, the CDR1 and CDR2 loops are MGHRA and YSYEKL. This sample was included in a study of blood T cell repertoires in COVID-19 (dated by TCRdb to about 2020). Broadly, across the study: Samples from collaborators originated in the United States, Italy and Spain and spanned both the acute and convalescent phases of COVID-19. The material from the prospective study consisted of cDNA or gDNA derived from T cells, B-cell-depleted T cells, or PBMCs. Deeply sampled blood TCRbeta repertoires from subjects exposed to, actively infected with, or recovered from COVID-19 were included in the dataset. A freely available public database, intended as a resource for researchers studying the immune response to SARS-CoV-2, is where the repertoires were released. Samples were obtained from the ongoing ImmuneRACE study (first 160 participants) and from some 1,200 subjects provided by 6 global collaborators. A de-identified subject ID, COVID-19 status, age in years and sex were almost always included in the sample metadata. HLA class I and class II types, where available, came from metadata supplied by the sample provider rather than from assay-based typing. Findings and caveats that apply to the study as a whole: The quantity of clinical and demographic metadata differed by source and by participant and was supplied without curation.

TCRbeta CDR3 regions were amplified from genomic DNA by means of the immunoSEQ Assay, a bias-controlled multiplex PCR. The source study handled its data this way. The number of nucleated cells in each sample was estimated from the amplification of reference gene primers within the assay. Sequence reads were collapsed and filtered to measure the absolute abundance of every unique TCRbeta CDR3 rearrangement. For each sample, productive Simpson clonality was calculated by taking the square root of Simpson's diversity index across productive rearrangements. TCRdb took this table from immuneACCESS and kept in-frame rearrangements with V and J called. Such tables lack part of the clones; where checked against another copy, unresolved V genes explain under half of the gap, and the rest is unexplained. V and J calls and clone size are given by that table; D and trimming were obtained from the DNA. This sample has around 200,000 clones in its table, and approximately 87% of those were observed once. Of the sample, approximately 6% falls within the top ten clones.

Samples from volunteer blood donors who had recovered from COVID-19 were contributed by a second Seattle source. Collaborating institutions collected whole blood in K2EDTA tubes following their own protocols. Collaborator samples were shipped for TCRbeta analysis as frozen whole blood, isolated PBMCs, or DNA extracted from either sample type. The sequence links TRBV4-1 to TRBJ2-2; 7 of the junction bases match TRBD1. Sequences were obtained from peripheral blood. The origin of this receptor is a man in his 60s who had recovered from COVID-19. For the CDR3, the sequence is CASSHPDRDTGELFF. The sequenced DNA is TGCGCCAGCAGCCATCCTGACAGGGACACCGGGGAGCTGTTTTTT.